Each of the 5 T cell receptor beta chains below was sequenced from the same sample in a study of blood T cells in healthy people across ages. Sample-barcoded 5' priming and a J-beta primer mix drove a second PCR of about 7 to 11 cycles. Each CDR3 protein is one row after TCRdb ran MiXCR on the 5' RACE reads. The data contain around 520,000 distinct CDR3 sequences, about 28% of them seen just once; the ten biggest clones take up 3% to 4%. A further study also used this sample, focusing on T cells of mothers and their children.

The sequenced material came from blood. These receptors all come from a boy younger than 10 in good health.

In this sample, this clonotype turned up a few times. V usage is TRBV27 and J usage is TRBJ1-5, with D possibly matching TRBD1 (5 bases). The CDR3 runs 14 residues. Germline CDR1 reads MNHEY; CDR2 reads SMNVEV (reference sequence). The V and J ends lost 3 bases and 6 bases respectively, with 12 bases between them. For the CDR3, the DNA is TGTGCCAGCAGTTTTGCGGGGGAGGTTCAGCCCCAGCATTTT. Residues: CASSFAGEVQPQHF.

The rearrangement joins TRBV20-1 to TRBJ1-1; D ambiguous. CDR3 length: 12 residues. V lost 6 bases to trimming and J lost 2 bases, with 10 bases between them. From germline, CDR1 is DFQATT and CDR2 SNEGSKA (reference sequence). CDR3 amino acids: CSAPATNTEAFF. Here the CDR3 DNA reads TGCAGTGCCCCCGCAACCAACACTGAAGCTTTCTTT.

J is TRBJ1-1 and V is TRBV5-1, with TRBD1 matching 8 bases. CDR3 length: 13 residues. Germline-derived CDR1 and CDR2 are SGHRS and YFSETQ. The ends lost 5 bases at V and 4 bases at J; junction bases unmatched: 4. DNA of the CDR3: TGCGCCAGCAGACCGGACAGGGTCACTGAAGCTTTCTTT. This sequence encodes CASRPDRVTEAFF.

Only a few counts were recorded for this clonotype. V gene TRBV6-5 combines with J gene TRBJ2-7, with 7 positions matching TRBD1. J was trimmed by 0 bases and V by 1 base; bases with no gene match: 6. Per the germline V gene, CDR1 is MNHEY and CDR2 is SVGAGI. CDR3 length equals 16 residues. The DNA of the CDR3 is TGTGCCAGCAGTTACTGGGGCAGGACAGGCTCCTACGAGCAGTACTTC. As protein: CASSYWGRTGSYEQYF.

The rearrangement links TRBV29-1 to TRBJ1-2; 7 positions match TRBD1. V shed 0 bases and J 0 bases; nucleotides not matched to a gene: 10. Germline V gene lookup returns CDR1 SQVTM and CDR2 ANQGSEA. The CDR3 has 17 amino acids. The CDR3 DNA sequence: TGCAGCGTTGAAGATCTCTGGGGGACAGACCCTAACTATGGCTACACCTTC. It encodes CSVEDLWGTDPNYGYTF.